This TCR beta chain was captured in a study of blood T cell repertoires in COVID-19. The wider study: From the United States, Italy and Spain came samples of acute and convalescent COVID-19.

TCRdb keeps only in-frame clones here, not all; method: immunoSEQ multiplex PCR. The profile covers 140,000 or so clones, with about 83% appearing a single time and around 9% taken by the ten largest. Recruited during active infection, patients (from Seattle) were subsequently followed longitudinally. This CDR3 has 15 residues. After removal of 5 bases from V and 2 bases from J, the junction contained 5 bases not matched to a gene. The germline gives CDR1 LNHDA, CDR2 SQIVND (reference sequence). Sample: peripheral blood. The J gene is TRBJ2-7, the V gene TRBV19, with 11 bases identical to TRBD2. This TCR derives from a man younger than 45 with COVID-19, enrolled during active disease. CDR3 in DNA: TGTGCCAGTAGTTCCGGGACTAGCGGTACCTACGAGCAGTACTTC. Encoded protein: CASSSGTSGTYEQYF.